These 15 T cell receptor beta chains were all obtained from the same sample, sequenced in a study of response to subunit inactivated influenza vaccine. TCRdb reprocessed the RT-PCR reads with MiXCR, giving one entry per CDR3 protein. The sample records about 700,000 distinct CDR3 sequences, approximately 13% being singletons. The input for sequencing was PBMCs from blood, taken about 14 days before vaccination. All receptors come from a man over 45 who received an inactivated influenza vaccine.

This clonotype has just a few counts. The chain employs TRBV6-6 and TRBJ2-1; 10 bases are shared with TRBD2. Germline V gene data show CDR1 as MNHNY and CDR2 as SVGAGI (reference sequence). V shed 11 bases and J 8 bases; nucleotides not matched to a gene: 6. This CDR3 spans 12 amino acids. CDR3 protein: CAGGTSVHEQFF. The CDR3 DNA reads TGTGCCGGAGGGACTAGCGTCCATGAGCAGTTCTTC.

There are a few counts of this clonotype. The J gene is TRBJ2-2, the V gene TRBV4-2; D remains ambiguous. With 0 bases removed from V and 7 bases from J, the gap between germline ends came to 6 bases. Per germline, CDR1 LGHNA and CDR2 YNFKEQ. The CDR3 totals 13 residues. The CDR3 here is CASSQDENGELFF. The CDR3 bases are TGTGCCAGCAGCCAAGATGAGAACGGGGAGCTGTTTTTT.

This clonotype was detected a few times. This chain uses TRBV6-2 or TRBV6-3 with TRBJ2-4; 11 positions agree with TRBD2. This CDR3 has 17 amino acids. Per the germline V gene, CDR1 is MNHEY and CDR2 is SVGEGT. V was clipped by 2 bases and J by 7 bases; unmatched bases: 10. The CDR3: CASSYLPVAGGGNIQYF. As DNA, the CDR3 is TGTGCCAGCAGTTACCTTCCGGTAGCGGGAGGGGGGAACATTCAGTACTTC.

V gene TRBV7-9 combines with J gene TRBJ2-2; 9 bases agree with TRBD2. Germline CDR1 is SEHNR and CDR2 is FQNEAQ (reference sequence). Unmatched junction bases numbered 9, after V lost 5 bases and J lost 5 bases. This CDR3 comprises 16 residues. Here the CDR3 DNA reads TGTGCCAGCAGCCTTAGCGGGAGTTGGGGAACCGGGGAGCTGTTTTTT. Translation gives CASSLSGSWGTGELFF.

This clonotype was counted at least ten times. The chain recombines TRBV20-1 with TRBJ1-4, with TRBD1 matching 9 bases. The CDR3 has 14 amino acids. Germline assignment: CDR1 DFQATT and CDR2 SNEGSKA (reference sequence). Trimming took 2 bases from V and 6 from J; bases not matched to a gene: 4. CDR3 residues: CSARLRQGDEKLFF. Here the CDR3 DNA reads TGCAGTGCTAGATTGCGACAGGGGGATGAAAAACTGTTTTTT.

This rearrangement joins TRBV12-3 or TRBV12-4 to TRBJ2-3; D ambiguous. V gave up 3 bases and J gave up 6 bases, with 10 bases separating them. This CDR3 has 13 amino acids. The CDR3 DNA reads as TGTGCCAGCAGTTTTCACGGTGATGATACGCAGTATTTT. Translating gives CASSFHGDDTQYF.

V gene TRBV12-3 or TRBV12-4 combines with J gene TRBJ2-3; 8 nucleotides align to TRBD1. The V and J ends lost 5 bases and 4 bases, in that order; junction bases with no gene match: 5. This CDR3 spans 14 amino acids. Here the CDR3 DNA reads TGTGCCAGCAGTCCGTCGACAGGGGCAGATACGCAGTATTTT. This gives the protein CASSPSTGADTQYF.

The V gene is TRBV4-3, the J gene TRBJ2-7, with D hard to call. V was cut by 0 bases and J by 2 bases, with 14 bases left in between. Per germline, CDR1 LGHNA and CDR2 YSLEER. The CDR3 sequence is 16 residues long. The CDR3 DNA reads as TGCGCCAGCAGCCAAGAATTCGGGCTTTCTGCCTACGAGCAGTACTTC. This encodes CASSQEFGLSAYEQYF.

This sequence joins TRBV5-1 and TRBJ1-6, with 7 bases identical to TRBD1. The V segment lost 4 bases and the J segment 8 bases; nucleotides outside the gene matches: 15. Germline V gene data show CDR1 as SGHRS and CDR2 as YFSETQ. CDR3 length: 17 residues. The CDR3 loop is CASSSRPPGQIDSPLHF. The CDR3 DNA is TGCGCCAGCAGCAGCCGCCCCCCGGGACAGATCGATTCACCCCTCCACTTT.

The V gene is TRBV12-3 or TRBV12-4, the J gene TRBJ2-2; 7 nucleotides line up with TRBD1. The CDR3 loop spans 13 amino acids. With 7 bases clipped from V and 7 bases from J, the junction kept 6 bases outside the gene matches. CDR3 nucleotide sequence: TGTGCCAGCACCCAGACAGGGTTCGGGGAGCTGTTTTTT. As protein: CASTQTGFGELFF.

This clonotype came up a few times. The V gene is TRBV9, the J gene TRBJ2-1, with TRBD1 matching 8 bases. The CDR3 runs to 12 residues. Looked up from germline, CDR1 is SGDLS and CDR2 is YYNGEE. V was pared by 3 bases and J by 15 bases, with 8 bases of the junction left unmatched. Written as DNA, the CDR3 is TGTGCCAGCAGCGGGCTCAGGGGGCCGAGGTTCTTC. Its protein product is CASSGLRGPRFF.

This clonotype was seen at least ten times. The chain joins TRBV29-1 to TRBJ1-1; no definite D call. Trimming took off 6 bases at V and 2 bases at J, with 10 bases between the two ends. CDR1 and CDR2 (germline): SQVTM, ANQGSEA. CDR3 length: 12 residues. The CDR3 bases are TGCAGCGTCGGAGCGGCAAACACTGAAGCTTTCTTT. It yields the protein CSVGAANTEAFF.

In this sample, this clonotype turned up a few times. The rearrangement joins TRBV15 to TRBJ2-5; 10 nucleotides line up with TRBD2. The CDR3 spans 19 residues. CDR1 is LNHNV, CDR2 YYDKDF, per germline (reference sequence). The trim removed 0 bases at V and 7 bases at J, leaving 17 bases unmatched. CDR3 in amino acids: CATSRDQALRTSGTGTQYF. The CDR3 coding sequence is TGTGCCACCAGCAGAGATCAGGCCTTAAGAACTAGCGGGACGGGGACCCAGTACTTC.

The chain employs TRBV30 and TRBJ1-1; perhaps TRBD1 as D (5 bases). This CDR3 has 13 residues. With 3 bases removed from V and 6 bases from J, the gap between germline ends came to 14 bases. Germline V gene sequence: CDR1 GTSNPN, CDR2 SVGIG (reference sequence). The CDR3 sequence is CAWSPERGAEAFF. The CDR3 DNA reads as TGTGCCTGGAGCCCAGAAAGGGGTGCTGAAGCTTTCTTT.

The chain combines TRBV15 with TRBJ2-3, with TRBD2 matching over 7 bases. The germline V gene encodes CDR1 LNHNV and CDR2 YYDKDF (reference sequence). The CDR3 spans 16 residues. The trim removed 0 bases at V and 2 bases at J, leaving 5 bases unmatched. CDR3 DNA: TGTGCCACCAGCAGAGATCTCGGGACTATCACAGATACGCAGTATTTT. As protein: CATSRDLGTITDTQYF.